The 27 T cell receptor beta chains in this list originate from one sample, sequenced in a study of CD8 T cells in ankylosing spondylitis. MiXCR was run by TCRdb on the 5' RACE reads, yielding one entry per CDR3 protein. The sample holds roughly 30,000 distinct CDR3 sequences; more than 30% are singletons and the top ten take 45% to 50%. The sequenced sample was synovial fluid, either unsorted or a sorted T cell fraction (not recorded which). The receptor set was obtained from a male donor with ankylosing spondylitis.

The chain has TRBV7-9 and TRBJ1-2; TRBD1 is a possible D gene (5 bases). This CDR3 has 14 residues. V dropped 2 bases and J dropped 8 bases, with 15 bases sitting between them. CDR1 is SEHNR, CDR2 FQNEAQ, per germline (reference sequence). CDR3 region: CASSLLTGPGGYTF. The CDR3 region has the DNA TGTGCCAGCAGCTTATTGACGGGGCCAGGAGGCTACACCTTC.

This clonotype showed up just a few times. The V gene is TRBV24-1, the J gene TRBJ1-2; D is possibly TRBD1 (6 bases). V was cut by 2 bases and J by 8 bases, with 23 bases left in between. Per the germline V gene, CDR1 is KGHDR and CDR2 is SFDVKD. The CDR3 is 17 amino acids. The CDR3 DNA reads TGTGCCACCAGTGATTCAGCTTACGGGGGCGCAATTTACGGCTACACCTTC. It encodes CATSDSAYGGAIYGYTF.

This rearrangement joins TRBV30 to TRBJ2-3, with 9 bases aligning to TRBD1. The CDR3 runs to 13 residues. Germline CDR1 and CDR2: GTSNPN and SVGIG (reference sequence). J gave up 5 bases and V 5 bases, and 5 bases lay outside the gene matches. The CDR3 is CAWEQGAGDTQYF. The CDR3 DNA reads TGTGCCTGGGAACAGGGGGCGGGAGATACGCAGTATTTT.

The chain combines TRBV5-4 with TRBJ1-2, with 10 bases lining up with TRBD1. V lost 4 bases to trimming and J lost 4 bases; unmatched junction nucleotides: 7. CDR3 length equals 15 residues. Germline V lookup: CDR1 SGHNT, CDR2 YYREEE (reference sequence). The CDR3 DNA follows: TGTGCCAGCAGCGCGAGACAGGGGGCCTTCTATGGCTACACCTTC. Translation gives CASSARQGAFYGYTF. Using reference TRBV5-4 and TRBJ1-2 for the parts outside the CDR3, the full variable domain is ETGVTQSPTHLIKTRGQQVTLRCSSQSGHNTVSWYQQALGQGPQFIFQYYREEENGRGNFPPRFSGLQFPNYSSELNVNALELDDSALYLCASSARQGAFYGYTFGSGTRLTVV.

Worth noting for this clonotype: A read error may produce the germline difference seen at one junction end. V is TRBV20-1 and J is TRBJ2-7; 14 bases match TRBD2. Germline CDR1 reads DFQATT; CDR2 reads SNEGSKA (reference sequence). This CDR3 has 17 residues. CDR3 nucleotide sequence: TGCTGTGCTAGAGGCCCTGGACTAGCGGGAGGCTCCTACGAGCAGTACTTC. Translation: CCARGPGLAGGSYEQYF.

The CDR3 loop is CASSAATGGNTEAFF. CDR3 coding DNA: TGTGCCAGCAGCGCAGCTACAGGGGGGAACACTGAAGCTTTCTTT. The chain carries TRBV7-9 and TRBJ1-1; 8 bases align to TRBD1. This CDR3 spans 15 amino acids. The V gene's germline CDR1 is SEHNR and CDR2 FQNEAQ (reference sequence). The trim removed 5 bases at V and 1 base at J, leaving 6 bases unmatched. Drawing the rest from reference TRBV7-9 and TRBJ1-1, the complete variable domain is DTGVSQNPRHKITKRGQNVTFRCDPISEHNRLYWYRQTLGQGPEFLTYFQNEAQLEKSRLLSDRFSAERPKGSFSTLEIQRTEQGDSAMYLCASSAATGGNTEAFFGQGTRLTVV.

This clonotype has just a few counts. The chain carries TRBV12-3 or TRBV12-4 and TRBJ2-1, with D perhaps matching TRBD1 or TRBD2 (5 bases each). Trimming left V 6 bases short and J 0 bases short, with 15 bases between. CDR3 length: 16 amino acids. The CDR3 nucleotides read TGTGCCAGCAGCTCCGAGGGGAACCGCTCCTACAATGAGCAGTTCTTC. Translation gives CASSSEGNRSYNEQFF.

This clonotype was seen only a few times. J is TRBJ2-7 and V is TRBV13, with 7 bases lining up with TRBD2. The length of the CDR3 is 14 residues. The germline V gene has CDR1 PRHDT and CDR2 FYEKMQ (reference sequence). V dropped 5 bases and J dropped 3; count of bases not matched to a gene: 7. The CDR3 region has the DNA TGTGCCAGCAGCCCGAGGACTAGATACTACGAGCAGTACTTC. Protein sequence: CASSPRTRYYEQYF.

This chain links TRBV7-9 with TRBJ1-2, with a tentative D call TRBD1 (5 bases). Between the trimmed V and J ends, which lost 5 bases and 0 bases, there was a span of 13 bases. Per the germline V gene, CDR1 is SEHNR and CDR2 is FQNEAQ (reference sequence). The CDR3 contains 15 residues. In DNA, the CDR3 is TGTGCCAGCAGCGAGGGGACCGTAACTAACTATGGCTACACCTTC. It yields the protein CASSEGTVTNYGYTF. Looking up the rest from reference TRBV7-9 and TRBJ1-2 gives the full variable domain: DTGVSQNPRHKITKRGQNVTFRCDPISEHNRLYWYRQTLGQGPEFLTYFQNEAQLEKSRLLSDRFSAERPKGSFSTLEIQRTEQGDSAMYLCASSEGTVTNYGYTFGSGTRLTVV.

This clonotype has more than one count but fewer than ten. V is TRBV7-6 and J is TRBJ1-4; D may be TRBD1 (6 bases). The CDR3 length is 15 residues. Trimming shortened V by 1 base and J by 4 bases, and 10 bases separated the two germline ends. From germline, CDR1 is SGHVS and CDR2 FNYEAQ. The CDR3 DNA follows: TGTGCCAGCAGCTTAGGAGGGGGGAGTAATGAAAAACTGTTTTTT. It translates to CASSLGGGSNEKLFF.

The chain uses TRBV19 and TRBJ1-1; D gene unclear. This CDR3 spans 14 amino acids. Germline V lookup: CDR1 LNHDA, CDR2 SQIVND (reference sequence). The V and J ends lost 2 bases and 0 bases respectively, with 7 bases between them. The CDR3 here is CASSIWSMNTEAFF. As DNA, the CDR3 is TGTGCCAGTAGTATATGGTCAATGAACACTGAAGCTTTCTTT.

This clonotype came up many times. The chain employs TRBV29-1 and TRBJ2-3, with TRBD1 matching 9 bases. V shed 0 bases and J 8 bases; nucleotides not matched to a gene: 6. CDR1 and CDR2 from the germline V gene are SQVTM and ANQGSEA. This CDR3 has 14 amino acids. CDR3 nucleotide sequence: TGCAGCGTTGAAGAGGGGACAGGGAGGGTTACGCAGTATTTT. Translation: CSVEEGTGRVTQYF.

This clonotype has just a few counts. The V gene is TRBV20-1, the J gene TRBJ2-1, with D perhaps TRBD1 (6 bases). This CDR3 spans 13 amino acids. Looked up from germline, CDR1 is DFQATT and CDR2 is SNEGSKA (reference sequence). V lost 8 bases, J lost 3 bases, and 14 bases lay in between. The CDR3 spells CSLRDKDYNEQFF. CDR3 DNA: TGCAGTCTACGGGACAAGGACTACAATGAGCAGTTCTTC.

J is TRBJ2-3 and V is TRBV9; D remains unclear. The germline gives CDR1 SGDLS, CDR2 YYNGEE. V lost 0 bases and J lost 0, with 8 bases in between. There are 15 residues in the CDR3. This chain's CDR3 is CASSVGWVSTDTQYF. CDR3 sequence (DNA): TGTGCCAGCAGCGTAGGGTGGGTTAGCACAGATACGCAGTATTTT.

This clonotype came up many times. The chain recombines TRBV28 with TRBJ2-6; D possibly corresponds to TRBD1 (6 bases). V dropped 5 bases and J dropped 7 bases, with 15 bases sitting between them. CDR1 is MDHEN and CDR2 is SYDVKM in the germline V gene. This CDR3 region has 15 residues. Here the CDR3 reads CASSLQGPSANVLTF. In nucleotides, the CDR3 is TGTGCCAGCAGTCTGCAGGGGCCAAGTGCCAACGTCCTGACTTTC.

The chain couples TRBV7-6 to TRBJ1-6, with D possibly being TRBD1 (5 bases). Germline CDR1 and CDR2: SGHVS and FNYEAQ. CDR3 length: 17 residues. Trimming shortened V by 1 base and J by 3 bases, and 13 bases separated the two germline ends. This chain's CDR3 is CASSLDFGTDYNSPLHF. The CDR3 nucleotides are TGTGCCAGCAGCTTAGACTTCGGGACGGACTATAATTCACCCCTCCACTTT.

The V and J genes are TRBV7-9 and TRBJ2-5; a possible D gene is TRBD2 (5 bases). CDR1 and CDR2 (germline): SEHNR, FQNEAQ (reference sequence). V gave up 1 base and J gave up 4 bases, with 13 bases separating them. The CDR3 length is 15 residues. The CDR3 spells CASSLVLGPSETQYF. The CDR3 DNA sequence: TGTGCCAGCAGCTTAGTACTAGGGCCTTCAGAGACCCAGTACTTC.

This chain uses TRBV20-1 with TRBJ2-7; D is perhaps TRBD2 (5 bases). Germline loops: CDR1 DFQATT, CDR2 SNEGSKA (reference sequence). The germline V and J ends were trimmed by 0 bases and 3 bases, with 15 bases remaining between them. The CDR3 loop spans 15 amino acids. CDR3 in DNA: TGCAGTGCTAGAGATCACACTAGGCCTGACTACGAGCAGTACTTC. It is translated as CSARDHTRPDYEQYF.

This clonotype was detected a few times. The chain carries TRBV13 and TRBJ2-1; 7 nucleotides line up with TRBD1. The CDR3 length is 12 residues. After removal of 5 bases from V and 8 bases from J, the junction contained 3 bases not matched to a gene. Germline lookup yields CDR1 PRHDT and CDR2 FYEKMQ (reference sequence). The CDR3 loop is CASSRQGYEQFF. The CDR3 nucleotides read TGTGCCAGCAGCAGACAGGGCTATGAGCAGTTCTTC.

The chain recombines TRBV2 with TRBJ2-2; 8 positions agree with TRBD1. Germline trimming cut 6 bases from V and 0 bases from J; bases unmatched to any gene: 3. Germline CDR1 and CDR2: SNHLY and FYNNEI. CDR3 size: 15 residues. CDR3 region: CASRGQGANTGELFF. CDR3 coding DNA: TGTGCCAGCAGAGGACAGGGAGCGAACACCGGGGAGCTGTTTTTT.

This clonotype was recorded at least ten times. The V and J genes are TRBV24-1 and TRBJ2-3, with TRBD2 matching over 13 bases. The V and J ends lost 7 bases and 0 bases, in that order; junction bases with no gene match: 9. CDR1 is KGHDR, CDR2 SFDVKD, per germline. The CDR3 has 18 residues. This CDR3 reads CATSLAGTSGTSTDTQYF. The CDR3 coding sequence is TGTGCCACCAGCCTCGCCGGGACTAGCGGGACTAGCACAGATACGCAGTATTTT.

A remark on this clonotype: The DNA is omitted, as the CDR3 cannot be located on it reliably, and the CDR3 follows TCRdb's listing. V gene TRBV3-1 combines with J gene TRBJ1-4; the table's D call TRBD1 went unverified against the DNA. Germline V gene lookup returns CDR1 LGHDT and CDR2 YNNKEL (reference sequence). The CDR3 length is 14 residues, termini included. CDR3 residues: CASSSPGRMKNCFF.

A few counts support this clonotype. V and J are TRBV10-2 and TRBJ2-7; TRBD2 agrees at 9 bases. The germline CDR1 and CDR2 sequences are WSHSY and SAAADI. There are 15 residues in the CDR3. With V trimmed by 2 bases and J by 2 bases, 4 bases remained unmatched. Written as DNA, the CDR3 is TGCGCCAGCAGTGAGAGGGCGGGAGGGCCCTACGAGCAGTACGTC. It yields the protein CASSERAGGPYEQYV.

V gene TRBV10-3 combines with J gene TRBJ2-1; 7 bases match TRBD2. Germline V gene data show CDR1 as ENHRY and CDR2 as SYGVKD. Trimming removed 8 bases from V and 0 bases from J; junction bases left unmatched: 10. The CDR3 sequence is 16 residues long. The CDR3 is CAIGWLAVSSYNEQFF. CDR3 coding DNA: TGTGCCATCGGGTGGCTAGCGGTTAGCTCCTACAATGAGCAGTTCTTC.

V is TRBV5-1 and J is TRBJ2-1; TRBD2 might be the D (6 bases). This CDR3 is built from 16 residues. Germline CDR1 is SGHRS and CDR2 is YFSETQ. Trimming pared 2 bases from V and 3 bases from J, leaving 15 bases between. This chain's CDR3 is CASSLRLGGVYNEQFF. CDR3 DNA sequence: TGCGCCAGCAGCTTACGACTGGGAGGCGTCTACAATGAGCAGTTCTTC.

This clonotype was seen more than once but under ten times. The V and J genes are TRBV12-3 or TRBV12-4 and TRBJ2-1; TRBD2 agrees at 8 bases. The CDR3 runs 14 residues. V gave up 3 bases and J gave up 7 bases; unmatched junction bases: 5. The CDR3 DNA sequence: TGTGCCAGCAGTTTGGGACTAGTTCTTAATGAGCAGTTCTTC. Translating gives CASSLGLVLNEQFF.

This clonotype was observed many times. The V gene is TRBV2, the J gene TRBJ2-1, with 8 positions matching TRBD1. This CDR3 comprises 15 residues. V gave up 6 bases and J gave up 4 bases; unmatched junction bases: 8. Germline CDR1 reads SNHLY; CDR2 reads FYNNEI. CDR3 sequence: CASREGQVGYNEQFF. The CDR3 DNA reads as TGTGCCAGCAGAGAGGGACAGGTCGGTTACAATGAGCAGTTCTTC.